Here is one TCR beta chain with its context. Its antigen has not been determined. Base qualities were left out, and no much larger clone turns up one base away. The sample belongs to a study of blood T cell repertoires in COVID-19 (TCRdb year 2020). The study in broad terms: Samples covering the acute and convalescent phases of COVID-19 were provided by collaborators in the United States, Italy and Spain. The material from the prospective study consisted of cDNA or gDNA derived from T cells, B-cell-depleted T cells, or PBMCs. The dataset comprised deeply sampled blood TCRbeta repertoires from subjects exposed to, actively infected with, or recovered from COVID-19. The repertoires were released in a freely available public database meant as a resource for research on the immune response to SARS-CoV-2. Samples were obtained from the ongoing ImmuneRACE study (first 160 participants) and from about 1,300 subjects provided by 6 global collaborators. Sample metadata almost always included a de-identified subject ID, COVID-19 status, age in years and sex. HLA class I and class II types, where available, came from metadata supplied by the sample provider rather than from assay-based typing.

Results and caveats for the whole study, not just this receptor: Clinical and demographic metadata were provided uncurated, with the amount varying by source and participant.

The immunoSEQ Assay, a bias-controlled multiplex PCR, was used to amplify TCRbeta CDR3 regions from genomic DNA. Per the original workflow: Within the assay, amplification of reference gene primers was used to estimate how many nucleated cells each sample contained. Sequence reads were collapsed and filtered to measure the absolute abundance of every unique TCRbeta CDR3 rearrangement. For each sample, productive Simpson clonality was calculated as the square root of Simpson's diversity index over productive rearrangements. TCRdb re-hosts the immuneACCESS table, in-frame sequences only. Its copies lack some clones; in the studies checked, an unresolved V gene accounts for under half of them, and the cause for the rest is not known. The DNA gave D and trimming, while V, J and clone size come from that table. Across this sample there are about 400,000 clones, with around 92% seen only once. Around 1.2% of the sample belongs to the ten largest clones.

The collaborating institutions used their own protocols to collect whole blood in K2EDTA tubes. For TCRbeta analysis, collaborators shipped samples in one of three forms: frozen whole blood, isolated PBMCs, or DNA extracted from either of those sample types. The V and J ends are trimmed by 4 bases and 10 bases, leaving 12 bases between them. The germline V gene (reference sequence) supplies CDR1 LGHDT and CDR2 YNNKEL. Inclusive of the bounding cysteine and phenylalanine, the CDR3 is 12 residues long. Just CDR3 DNA is preserved here, 36 bases in frame from base 1. This sequence uses TRBV3-1 (or the pseudogene TRBV3-2) and TRBJ2-3, with a tentative D gene TRBD2 over 5 matching bases. Sequenced material: peripheral blood. This clonotype was sampled from a man aged 40-49 years with acute or convalescent COVID-19. CDR3 protein: CASSPTPRAQYF. The nucleotide sequence is TGTGCCAGCAGCCCGACTCCGCGGGCGCAGTATTTT.